Below, one T cell receptor (beta chain) is given with its context. Original methodology: Estimated nucleated cell counts came from reference gene primer amplification. Generated by immunoSEQ multiplex PCR, the TCRdb table keeps only in-frame clones and is missing some. The DNA was the basis for D and trimming; V, J and clone size are from that table. The sample includes some 270,000 clones, roughly 84% seen only once; the top ten take approximately 3.6%. Trimming removed 6 bases from V and 4 bases from J; junction bases left unmatched: 6. This CDR3 contains 14 residues. CDR1 and CDR2 (germline): MNHNS, SASEGT. The record originates from a study of blood T cell repertoires in COVID-19. Study as a whole: PBMCs, B-cell-depleted T cells, or T cells provided the cDNA or gDNA that made up the material.

The recovered donors of Cohort 3 showed two negative PCRs, clearance, or symptom resolution. The TCR sequence derives from a man between 45 and 60 years old who had recovered from COVID-19. This sequence joins TRBV6-1 and TRBJ2-5; 9 nucleotides agree with TRBD1. The material sequenced was PBMCs or T cells enriched from blood (not recorded which). As DNA, the CDR3 is TGTGCCAGCAGACCGACAGGGGGATTAGAGACCCAGTACTTC. As protein: CASRPTGGLETQYF.